Below are 14 T cell receptor beta chains sequenced from a single sample in a study of siplizumab effects on memory and regulatory T cells. The protocol was immunoSEQ multiplex PCR, while the TCRdb copy is restricted to in-frame clones and leaves out a portion. The sample records about 66,000 clones, nearly 98% being singletons. The sequenced sample was naive CD8+ T cells sorted from blood. The receptors derive from a human donor in good health.

The genes are TRBV11-2 and TRBJ1-4, with D unclear. This CDR3 contains 11 residues. V gave up 3 bases and J gave up 8 bases, with 4 bases separating them. The germline V gene has CDR1 SGHAT and CDR2 FQNNGV. CDR3 sequence reads: CASSFGEKLFF. In nucleotides, the CDR3 is TGTGCCAGCAGCTTTGGGGAAAAACTGTTTTTT.

The rearrangement uses TRBV16 and TRBJ1-2; 9 bases map to TRBD1. This CDR3 is 14 amino acids long. Germline loops: CDR1 KGHSY, CDR2 FQNENV. Trimming took 3 bases from V and 6 from J; bases not matched to a gene: 5. The DNA of the CDR3 is TGTGCCAGCAGCCATTCGGGACAGGGTGATGGCTACACCTTC. Translating gives CASSHSGQGDGYTF.

Comments on this clone: One end of the junction is discordant with germline, which a read error may explain. This chain uses TRBV7-9 with TRBJ1-1; TRBD1 agrees at 7 bases. In germline, CDR1 is SEHNR, CDR2 FQNEAQ (reference sequence). This CDR3 spans 14 amino acids. Here the CDR3 DNA reads TGTGCCAGCAGCCTAGCCGGGACAGCCTATGAAGCTTTCTTT. This gives the protein CASSLAGTAYEAFF.

This clone has a single count. V gene TRBV4-1 combines with J gene TRBJ1-1; possibly TRBD1 for D (5 bases). Germline CDR1 and CDR2: MGHRA and YSYEKL. The CDR3 is made up of 16 amino acids. V lost 4 bases to trimming and J lost 0 bases, with 15 bases between them. CDR3 DNA sequence: TGCGCCAGCAGCCCCTCTCATGACAGCATGAACACTGAAGCTTTCTTT. This codes for CASSPSHDSMNTEAFF.

This chain joins TRBV15 and TRBJ1-1; TRBD1 is a possible D gene (5 bases). The CDR3 has 16 amino acids. Germline values: CDR1 LNHNV, CDR2 YYDKDF (reference sequence). V lost 5 bases, J lost 0 bases, and 16 bases lay in between. CDR3 region: CATSSPGTDMNTEAFF. The CDR3 DNA sequence: TGTGCCACCAGCTCACCCGGGACGGATATGAACACTGAAGCTTTCTTT.

The chain has TRBV6-5 and TRBJ2-5; a possible D gene is TRBD1 (6 bases). V dropped 2 bases and J dropped 5 bases, with 15 bases sitting between them. The CDR3 spans 15 residues. The germline V gene has CDR1 MNHEY and CDR2 SVGAGI. The CDR3 sequence: CASSYRDTQAETQYF. CDR3 coding DNA: TGTGCCAGCAGTTACCGGGACACCCAGGCGGAGACCCAGTACTTC.

V usage is TRBV2 and J usage is TRBJ1-1; D unclear. CDR3 length equals 12 residues. The germline V and J ends were trimmed by 10 bases and 4 bases, with 13 bases remaining between them. Looked up from germline, CDR1 is SNHLY and CDR2 is FYNNEI. CDR3 DNA sequence: TGTGCCATCACAACCGGTGGCACTGAAGCTTTCTTT. This translates into CAITTGGTEAFF.

V gene TRBV7-6 combines with J gene TRBJ2-7; D gene unclear. Germline V CDR1 and CDR2: SGHVS, FNYEAQ. This CDR3 has 15 residues. The V gene lost 3 bases and the J gene lost 3 bases, with 15 bases spanning the gap. The CDR3 region is CASSFKIDPGYEQYF. The CDR3 DNA follows: TGTGCCAGCAGCTTTAAAATCGACCCCGGCTACGAGCAGTACTTC.

The chain has TRBV6-5 and TRBJ2-7, with D possibly TRBD1 on 6 matching bases. The germline V gene has CDR1 MNHEY and CDR2 SVGAGI. There are 14 residues in the CDR3. The ends were cut back, 6 bases at V and 3 bases at J, with 15 bases in the middle. The CDR3 sequence: CASRGQTSYYEQYF. CDR3 DNA sequence: TGTGCCAGCAGAGGACAGACTTCGTACTACGAGCAGTACTTC.

This clone was detected once. V usage is TRBV4-3 and J usage is TRBJ2-1, with D uncertain. The CDR3 has 17 amino acids. Per the germline V gene, CDR1 is LGHNA and CDR2 is YSLEER. Trimming stripped 0 bases from V and 0 bases from J, with 12 bases between. The CDR3, as DNA: TGCGCCAGCAGCCAAGATCGGCTACTAAGCTCCTACAATGAGCAGTTCTTC. Translation gives CASSQDRLLSSYNEQFF.

The chain combines TRBV9 with TRBJ2-1; 11 nucleotides agree with TRBD2. CDR3 length equals 16 residues. Germline V lookup: CDR1 SGDLS, CDR2 YYNGEE. Trimming took 4 bases from V and 1 from J; bases not matched to a gene: 4. The CDR3 DNA is TGTGCCAGCAGCCCTTTAGCGGGGGGGTCCTACAATGAGCAGTTCTTC. Translating it yields CASSPLAGGSYNEQFF.

The V gene is TRBV13, the J gene TRBJ2-2; TRBD1 aligns across 9 bases. With V trimmed by 1 base and J by 6 bases, 6 bases remained unmatched. The CDR3 spans 16 residues. Germline V lookup: CDR1 PRHDT, CDR2 FYEKMQ (reference sequence). CDR3 DNA: TGTGCCAGCAGCTTAGCTGGGACAGGGTTCTCCGGGGAGCTGTTTTTT. Amino acids: CASSLAGTGFSGELFF. The full variable domain, its missing parts supplied by reference TRBV13 and TRBJ2-2, is AAGVIQSPRHLIKEKRETATLKCYPIPRHDTVYWYQQGPGQDPQFLISFYEKMQSDKGSIPDRFSAQQFSDYHSELNMSSLELGDSALYFCASSLAGTGFSGELFFGEGSRLTVL.

The chain couples TRBV27 to TRBJ2-3, with 9 bases identical to TRBD2. The germline V gene encodes CDR1 MNHEY and CDR2 SMNVEV (reference sequence). The CDR3 extends over 15 amino acids. V lost 7 bases to trimming and J lost 6 bases; unmatched junction nucleotides: 11. The CDR3 region is CASTHGGGGRDTQYF. CDR3 nucleotide sequence: TGTGCCAGCACCCATGGCGGGGGGGGGCGGGATACGCAGTATTTT.

The rearrangement links TRBV28 to TRBJ2-3; D may correspond to TRBD1 or TRBD2 (7 bases each). CDR1 and CDR2 from the germline V gene are MDHEN and SYDVKM. V lost 2 bases to trimming and J lost 4 bases, with 10 bases between them. CDR3 length equals 14 residues. CDR3: CASSLGRGPDTQYF. The CDR3 nucleotides read TGTGCCAGCAGTTTAGGGAGGGGGCCAGATACGCAGTATTTT. Combining the CDR3 with reference TRBV28 and TRBJ2-3 gives the whole variable domain DVKVTQSSRYLVKRTGEKVFLECVQDMDHENMFWYRQDPGLGLRLIYFSYDVKMKEKGDIPEGYSVSREKKERFSLILESASTNQTSMYLCASSLGRGPDTQYFGPGTRLTVL.